Included here is one T cell receptor (beta chain) sequence, with context. The sample comes from a study of OX40 agonist ivuxolimab in advanced cancers. Study context: The study treated patients with ivuxolimab, an agonistic anti-OX40 (CD134) antibody. Allowance was made for prior anti-PD-1, anti-PD-L1 or anti-CTLA-4 therapy, and about 40% had some.

Only in-frame clones appear in the TCRdb table, and some are missing; sequencing was by immunoSEQ multiplex PCR. This sample has about 24,000 clones, with 84% found just once. V lost 5 bases to trimming and J lost 6 bases, with 18 bases between them. CDR1 SGHTA and CDR2 FQGTGA come from the germline V gene. This CDR3 contains 15 residues. V usage is TRBV7-3 and J usage is TRBJ2-3, with D uncertain. Material: CD4+ or CD8+ T cells sorted from blood, obtained in a trial of the OX40 agonist ivuxolimab. This clonotype originated in an adult with an advanced solid tumor such as melanoma, head and neck, liver or kidney cancer. The CDR3 here is CASSPTPLSLDTQYF. CDR3 sequence (DNA): TGTGCCAGCAGCCCCACCCCCCTGTCGCTCGATACGCAGTATTTT.